These 19 T cell receptor beta chains originate from one sample sequenced in a study of blood T cell repertoires in COVID-19. Assay: immunoSEQ multiplex PCR; the TCRdb copy retains only in-frame clones and omits some. The sample lists some 170,000 clones, approximately 80% occurring once. The sample comprised peripheral blood. The receptor source for this set is a middle-aged woman with COVID-19, enrolled during active disease.

This clone has only one observation. This rearrangement joins TRBV11-3 to TRBJ1-1; 7 nucleotides align to TRBD1. The V and J ends lost 1 base and 8 bases, in that order; junction bases with no gene match: 4. Germline V gene lookup returns CDR1 SGHNT and CDR2 YENEEA. The CDR3 spans 13 residues. In DNA, the CDR3 is TGTGCCAGCAGCTTAGGGGGACAGCCGGAAGCTTTCTTT. Translation gives CASSLGGQPEAFF.

The sample holds a few counts of this clone. The chain has TRBV5-1 and TRBJ1-5; no clear D. The CDR3 has 16 residues. Trimming took off 4 bases at V and 2 bases at J, with 16 bases between the two ends. Germline V gene data show CDR1 as SGHRS and CDR2 as YFSETQ. This chain's CDR3 is CASSPRGPQGNQPQHF. CDR3 DNA: TGCGCCAGCAGCCCTCGTGGTCCTCAGGGCAATCAGCCCCAGCATTTT.

This clone came up once. V gene TRBV5-1 combines with J gene TRBJ1-4, with 9 bases matching TRBD1. CDR3 size: 16 residues. Germline CDR1 is SGHRS and CDR2 is YFSETQ. The V and J ends lost 3 bases and 2 bases, in that order; junction bases with no gene match: 5. Here the CDR3 DNA reads TGCGCCAGCAGCTACGGGACAGGGAATACTAATGAAAAACTGTTTTTT. Encoded protein: CASSYGTGNTNEKLFF.

The chain is built from TRBV5-8 and TRBJ1-5; the D gene is possibly TRBD1 (6 bases). This CDR3 has 15 amino acids. Germline V lookup: CDR1 SGHTS, CDR2 YDEGEE. The V end lost 0 bases, the J end lost 9 bases, and 16 bases lay between the germline ends. CDR3 DNA: TGTGCCAGCAGCTTGGCGGGGGGCCCCGGGAGGCCCCAGCATTTT. Protein: CASSLAGGPGRPQHF.

The chain combines TRBV4-2 with TRBJ2-3; D is unresolved. The CDR3 has 11 amino acids. V shed 5 bases and J shed 4 bases, with 4 bases lying between them. Germline CDR1 and CDR2: LGHNA and YNFKEQ. The CDR3 nucleotides read TGTGCCAGCAGCTACTCAGATACGCAGTATTTT. Translated: CASSYSDTQYF.

This chain joins TRBV28 and TRBJ1-3, with a weak D call TRBD1 (5 bases). Germline CDR1 reads MDHEN; CDR2 reads SYDVKM. V was shortened by 6 bases and J by 1 base, with 13 bases between the two germline ends. The CDR3 has 15 amino acids. The CDR3 loop is CASRPGGGSGNTIYF. CDR3 nucleotide sequence: TGTGCCAGCAGGCCCGGGGGGGGGTCTGGAAACACCATATATTTT.

This clone was counted once. The CDR3 protein is CATQQGYEQYF. CDR3 nucleotide sequence: TGTGCCACTCAACAGGGCTACGAGCAGTACTTC. The genes are TRBV10-3 and TRBJ2-7, with D possibly being TRBD1 (6 bases). The CDR3 covers 11 residues. V lost 10 bases and J 3 bases, leaving 10 bases between the germline ends. CDR1 is ENHRY, CDR2 SYGVKD, per germline.

This rearrangement joins TRBV6-4 to TRBJ1-2; no definite D call. Between the trimmed V and J ends, which lost 1 base and 6 bases, there was a span of 15 bases. In germline, CDR1 is MRHNA, CDR2 SNTAGT. CDR3 length: 15 amino acids. CDR3 sequence reads: CASSDLGGGKDGYTF. The CDR3 coding sequence is TGTGCCAGCAGTGACTTGGGAGGCGGGAAGGATGGCTACACCTTC.

This clone was counted once. J is TRBJ2-7 and V is TRBV29-1; TRBD1 matches 11 bases. The CDR3 runs to 14 residues. Germline lookup yields CDR1 SQVTM and CDR2 ANQGSEA. V was pared by 7 bases and J by 6 bases, with 11 bases of the junction left unmatched. In DNA form, the CDR3 reads TGCAGCGCCGTGGACAGGGGGCGTGGGAGCGAGCAGTACTTC. It is translated as CSAVDRGRGSEQYF.

The rearrangement joins TRBV27 to TRBJ2-7; 9 positions agree with TRBD1. V lost 4 bases and J lost 3; bases outside the gene matches: 4. CDR3 size: 14 residues. Looked up from germline, CDR1 is MNHEY and CDR2 is SMNVEV (reference sequence). The CDR3 reads CASSSSTGGYEQYF. In nucleotides, the CDR3 is TGTGCCAGCAGTTCGTCGACAGGGGGCTACGAGCAGTACTTC.

This clone was counted a few times. The rearrangement links TRBV4-2 to TRBJ2-7, with TRBD2 matching 7 bases. Germline V gene sequence: CDR1 LGHNA, CDR2 YNFKEQ. V lost 3 bases to trimming and J lost 3 bases; unmatched junction nucleotides: 8. CDR3 length: 15 residues. The DNA of the CDR3 is TGTGCCAGCAGCCACACAAGGACTAGGAACTACGAGCAGTACTTC. Its translation: CASSHTRTRNYEQYF.

The gene calls are TRBV10-3 and TRBJ1-1; perhaps TRBD1 as D (6 bases). Deletions cut 6 bases from V and 6 bases from J, with 11 bases between. Per the germline V gene, CDR1 is ENHRY and CDR2 is SYGVKD. The CDR3 covers 12 residues. The DNA for the CDR3 is TGTGCCATCAGCGCAGGGGTCCCTGAAGCTTTCTTT. Its protein is CAISAGVPEAFF.

The chain carries TRBV2 and TRBJ1-3; no clear D. This CDR3 has 13 amino acids. Germline V gene data show CDR1 as SNHLY and CDR2 as FYNNEI. V lost 6 bases and J 6 bases, leaving 12 bases between the germline ends. The CDR3 DNA reads as TGTGCCAGCAGGGCCCCCGCAGTAAACACCATATATTTT. Amino acid sequence: CASRAPAVNTIYF.

This chain uses TRBV5-1 with TRBJ2-7, with D perhaps TRBD1 (7 bases). V gave up 0 bases and J gave up 5 bases, with 12 bases separating them. The CDR3 sequence is 14 residues long. Germline V gene lookup returns CDR1 SGHRS and CDR2 YFSETQ. CDR3 sequence reads: CASSLGTTGDEQYF. The CDR3 DNA reads TGCGCCAGCAGCTTGGGGACTACAGGGGACGAGCAGTACTTC. The full variable domain, in which reference TRBV5-1 and TRBJ2-7 provide the parts outside the CDR3, is KAGVTQTPRYLIKTRGQQVTLSCSPISGHRSVSWYQQTPGQGLQFLFEYFSETQRNKGNFPGRFSGRQFSNSRSEMNVSTLELGDSALYLCASSLGTTGDEQYFGPGTRLTVT.

The table lists this clone with a few counts. V usage is TRBV5-1 and J usage is TRBJ1-4; 10 nucleotides agree with TRBD1. The CDR3 totals 18 residues. The V segment lost 3 bases and the J segment 0 bases; nucleotides outside the gene matches: 8. Germline assignment: CDR1 SGHRS and CDR2 YFSETQ. The CDR3 sequence is CASSSTRDRGATNEKLFF. As DNA, the CDR3 is TGCGCCAGCAGCTCAACCCGGGACAGGGGTGCAACTAATGAAAAACTGTTTTTT.

The gene calls are TRBV4-2 and TRBJ2-7; 11 bases agree with TRBD1. The CDR3 has 15 residues. J gave up 3 bases and V 5 bases, and 6 bases lay outside the gene matches. Germline V gives CDR1 LGHNA, CDR2 YNFKEQ. In nucleotides, the CDR3 is TGTGCCAGCAGCGTTCCGGGACAGGGGGTCTACGAGCAGTACTTC. Translating it yields CASSVPGQGVYEQYF.

This clone showed up just a few times. The rearrangement joins TRBV2 to TRBJ1-2; a weak D match, TRBD1 (5 bases). The CDR3 extends over 17 amino acids. V was pared by 3 bases and J by 4 bases, with 21 bases between. Germline assignment: CDR1 SNHLY and CDR2 FYNNEI. In DNA, the CDR3 is TGTGCCAGCAGTGACTCTCAGGGCGCGGTCCCAGTCTATGGCTACACCTTC. Translated: CASSDSQGAVPVYGYTF. Supplemented by reference TRBV2 and TRBJ1-2, the full variable domain reads EPEVTQTPSHQVTQMGQEVILRCVPISNHLYFYWYRQILGQKVEFLVSFYNNEISEKSEIFDDQFSVERPDGSNFTLKIRSTKLEDSAMYFCASSDSQGAVPVYGYTFGSGTRLTVV.

The chain joins TRBV15 to TRBJ2-7; D is possibly TRBD2 (5 bases). V dropped 0 bases and J dropped 3 bases, with 12 bases sitting between them. Germline V gene lookup returns CDR1 LNHNV and CDR2 YYDKDF (reference sequence). The CDR3 has 15 residues. The CDR3 region has the DNA TGTGCCACCAGCAGAGATAGTGCGAGCGGCTACGAGCAGTACTTC. Residues: CATSRDSASGYEQYF.

The table lists this clone with a few counts. The rearrangement joins TRBV15 to TRBJ1-5, with a possible D match to TRBD1 (5 bases). The CDR3 is 18 amino acids. Trimming took 2 bases from V and 0 from J, leaving 17 bases between them. The germline gives CDR1 LNHNV, CDR2 YYDKDF (reference sequence). DNA of the CDR3: TGTGCCACCAGCAGACCTGGTGGGACGGAGGGTAGCAATCAGCCCCAGCATTTT. This sequence encodes CATSRPGGTEGSNQPQHF.